The rows below give T cell receptor beta chains drawn from one sample of a study of CD8 T cells in Susac syndrome. TCRdb called the immunoSEQ multiplex PCR reads again in MiXCR, with one record for every CDR3 protein. This table holds 150,000 to 200,000 distinct CDR3 sequences, approximately 94% found once. Source material: CD4+ T cells from PBMCs. These receptors were taken from a human donor with Susac syndrome. Both conserved end residues are part of each CDR3. The order of the fields is CDR3 length, D gene, V gene, J gene, clone size, CDR3 DNA, CDR3 protein. The D gene is left open where the match is weak. Clone sizes are given selectively: once, few, many, or a class where the clone is expanded.

>15|TRBD1|TRBV7-2|TRBJ1-1|.
TGTGCCAGCAGCCCGAGACAGGGATACGGCACTGAAGCTTTCTTT
CASSPRQGYGTEAFF
>17|TRBD2|TRBV7-2|TRBJ2-1|.
TGTGCCAGCAGCCCCTGGGCAGCGGGGGGGCTTTACAATGAGCAGTTCTTC
CASSPWAAGGLYNEQFF
>15|.|TRBV4-3|TRBJ1-2|.
TGCGCCAGCAGCCAAAACGGGGGGGCGAACTATGGCTACACCTTC
CASSQNGGANYGYTF
>14|.|TRBV19|TRBJ2-6|.
TGTGCCAGTAGTATAGGCTCTGGGGCCAACGTCCTGACTTTC
CASSIGSGANVLTF
>18|TRBD2|TRBV7-2|TRBJ2-4|.
TGTGCCAGCAGCCCGAGGGTGACTAGCGGGGGGGCCAAAAACATTCAGTACTTC
CASSPRVTSGGAKNIQYF
>17|.|TRBV6-2/TRBV6-3|TRBJ1-1|.
TGTGCCAGCAGTACCCTGAGGTCTGAGGGCCAGAACACTGAAGCTTTCTTT
CASSTLRSEGQNTEAFF
>14|.|TRBV12-3/TRBV12-4|TRBJ1-5|.
TGTGCCAGCAGTTTAGCGAAGGGGCGGCAGCCCCAGCATTTT
CASSLAKGRQPQHF
>14|TRBD1|TRBV6-2/TRBV6-3|TRBJ2-5|.
TGTGCCAGCAGTTACGACAGGGGGCAGGAGACCCAGTACTTC
CASSYDRGQETQYF
>16|TRBD1|TRBV12-3/TRBV12-4|TRBJ2-3|.
TGTGCCAGCAGTCCGGGGCAGGGGGCCCGCACAGATACGCAGTATTTT
CASSPGQGARTDTQYF
>15|TRBD1|TRBV6-5|TRBJ2-7|.
TGTGCCAGCGGGCGGACAGGGGCTAGCTCCTACGAGCAGTACTTC
CASGRTGASSYEQYF
>12|TRBD1|TRBV20-1|TRBJ2-7|.
TGCAGTGCTACGGACAGGGACTACGAGCAGTACTTC
CSATDRDYEQYF
>17|.|TRBV14|TRBJ1-6|.
TGTGCCAGCAGCCAAGCCAGACCCGGACGATATAATTCACCCCTCCACTTT
CASSQARPGRYNSPLHF
>16|.|TRBV7-8|TRBJ1-3|.
TGTGCCAGCAGCGTCCGCCCACGGGACTCTGGAAACACCATATATTTT
CASSVRPRDSGNTIYF
>14|.|TRBV24-1|TRBJ2-2|.
TGTGCCACCAGCACAGGGACCAACACCGGGGAGCTGTTTTTT
CATSTGTNTGELFF
>14|TRBD2|TRBV20-1|TRBJ2-5|.
TGCAGTGCCACGCCCGCGCGGGGGATGGAGACCCAGTACTTC
CSATPARGMETQYF
>14|.|TRBV6-5|TRBJ1-1|.
TGTGCCAGCAGTTCCCACGACGGGAACACTGAAGCTTTCTTT
CASSSHDGNTEAFF
>13|.|TRBV27|TRBJ2-1|.
TGTGCCAGCAGTTTATCAGGACCCAATGAGCAGTTCTTC
CASSLSGPNEQFF
>16|.|TRBV12-3/TRBV12-4|TRBJ2-7|.
TGTGCCAGCAGTCCCTGGGGAGGGCAGGGGGCACAGGAGCAGTACTTC
CASSPWGGQGAQEQYF
>16|.|TRBV5-1|TRBJ1-1|.
TGCGCCAGCAGCTTGGAAGGCCCCCAATGGAACACTGAAGCTTTCTTT
CASSLEGPQWNTEAFF
>16|TRBD2|TRBV4-2|TRBJ2-3|.
TGTGCCAGCAGCCTTCCTAGCGGGGGGGCGCCAGATACGCAGTATTTT
CASSLPSGGAPDTQYF
>16|.|TRBV5-1|TRBJ2-5|.
TGCGCCAGCAGCTTGGCGAGGGGGTTTGTAGAAGAGACCCAGTACTTC
CASSLARGFVEETQYF
>14|.|TRBV7-8|TRBJ2-3|once
TGTGCCAGCAGCTTAGTTCTCAGGACAGATACGCAGTATTTT
CASSLVLRTDTQYF
>14|.|TRBV6-6|TRBJ1-2|.
TGTGCCAGCAGTTACGGGGGGCAGAGCTATGGCTACACCTTC
CASSYGGQSYGYTF
>18|TRBD1|TRBV25-1|TRBJ2-4|.
TGTGCCAGCAGTGAAGGGACAGAGCAACCTCTAGCCAAAAACATTCAGTACTTC
CASSEGTEQPLAKNIQYF
>15|TRBD2|TRBV6-1|TRBJ2-1|.
TGTGCCAGCAGTGAAGGACTAGCGGGGGACAATGAGCAGTTCTTC
CASSEGLAGDNEQFF
>14|.|TRBV9|TRBJ2-7|.
TGTGCCAGCAGCGTAGAGGGCAGTTCCTACGAGCAGTACTTC
CASSVEGSSYEQYF
>12|TRBD1|TRBV3-1|TRBJ1-5|.
TGTGCCAGCAGCCAGGACAGGGGTCCCCAGCATTTT
CASSQDRGPQHF
>13|.|TRBV29-1|TRBJ2-7|.
TGCAGCGTTGGGGGGACGGTGTCCTACGAGCAGTACTTC
CSVGGTVSYEQYF
>14|.|TRBV2|TRBJ1-5|.
TGTGCCAGCAGTGCAGGACGGACCAATCAGCCCCAGCATTTT
CASSAGRTNQPQHF
>14|.|TRBV6-5|TRBJ1-1|.
TGTGCCAGCAGTTACCCCGGGCCGGGCACTGAAGCTTTCTTT
CASSYPGPGTEAFF
>15|.|TRBV15|TRBJ1-5|.
TGTGCCACCAGCAGAGATGGCAGAGGCAATCAGCCCCAGCATTTT
CATSRDGRGNQPQHF
>16|.|TRBV7-2|TRBJ1-4|.
TGTGCCAGCAGCTTAGGGTCGGGGGCAACTAATGAAAAACTGTTTTTT
CASSLGSGATNEKLFF
>16|TRBD2|TRBV20-1|TRBJ2-2|.
TGCAGTGCTAGAGATCGGCTAGCGGGGGAGACCGGGGAGCTGTTTTTT
CSARDRLAGETGELFF
>12|.|TRBV12-3/TRBV12-4|TRBJ2-7|.
TGTGCCAGCAGTCGAACGTCCGGGTCTTCGTACTTC
CASSRTSGSSYF
>13|.|TRBV9|TRBJ1-2|.
TGTGCCAGCAGCCCCCCGGGCTCCTATGGCTACACCTTC
CASSPPGSYGYTF
>14|.|TRBV18|TRBJ1-6|.
TGTGCCAGCTCACCGACGGCCGATAATTCACCCCTCCACTTT
CASSPTADNSPLHF
>13|.|TRBV7-9|TRBJ1-5|.
TGTGCCAGCAGCTTAGAATGGAACCGGCCCCAGCATTTT
CASSLEWNRPQHF
>15|.|TRBV12-3/TRBV12-4|TRBJ1-2|.
TGTGCCAGCAGTTTAAAGGGCGGTATTCGATACGGCTACACCTTC
CASSLKGGIRYGYTF
>15|.|TRBV6-5|TRBJ2-5|.
TGTGCCAGCAGTTACTCGTTACGGTTACAAGAGACCCAGTACTTC
CASSYSLRLQETQYF
>14|.|TRBV6-5|TRBJ1-5|.
TGTGCCAGCAGGGTGGAGAAGGGCAATCAGCCCCAGCATTTT
CASRVEKGNQPQHF
>14|TRBD1|TRBV28|TRBJ1-2|.
TGTGCCAGCAGTGCCGGGACAGGGGTTTATGGCTACACCTTC
CASSAGTGVYGYTF
>9|.|TRBV29-1|TRBJ2-3|.
TGCAGCGTTGCGGAACCGCAGTATTTT
CSVAEPQYF
>15|TRBD1|TRBV6-4|TRBJ1-6|.
TGTGCCAGCAGTGATGTTACAGGGGAGAATTCACCCCTCCACTTT
CASSDVTGENSPLHF
>17|TRBD2|TRBV29-1|TRBJ2-3|.
TGCAGCGTTGACCCCCGGGCTAGCGGCCCTAGCACAGATACGCAGTATTTT
CSVDPRASGPSTDTQYF
>17|TRBD1|TRBV19|TRBJ2-1|.
TGTGCCAGTACCCCTAAGAGTGGCAGGGGGCTCTACAATGAGCAGTTCTTC
CASTPKSGRGLYNEQFF
>11|.|TRBV30|TRBJ1-1|once
TGTGCCGGGGAAGGGGTAGCTGAAGCTTTCTTT
CAGEGVAEAFF
>14|TRBD1|TRBV9|TRBJ2-7|.
TGTGCCAGCAGCGTAGAGACAGGGGGCTTCGAGCAGTACTTC
CASSVETGGFEQYF
>13|.|TRBV3-1|TRBJ2-5|.
TGTGCCAGCAGCGCGGACTTCAAAGAGACCCAGTACTTC
CASSADFKETQYF
>13|.|TRBV29-1|TRBJ2-7|.
TGCAGCGTTACCCGTGGGCAACCCTACGAGCAGTACTTC
CSVTRGQPYEQYF
>17|.|TRBV12-3/TRBV12-4|TRBJ2-4|.
TGTGCCAGCAGTTTAGTCCCGGACAGACTAGCCAAAAACATTCAGTACTTC
CASSLVPDRLAKNIQYF
>16|.|TRBV7-8|TRBJ1-2|.
TGTGCCAGCAGCCCCGGGCCGCGGGGTTCCGCCTATGGCTACACCTTC
CASSPGPRGSAYGYTF
>15|.|TRBV28|TRBJ2-4|.
TGTGCCAGCAATACAGGGAGGGTAGCCAAAAACATTCAGTACTTC
CASNTGRVAKNIQYF
>13|.|TRBV5-6|TRBJ2-2|.
TGTGCCAGCAGCCGCGTCAACACCGGGGAGCTGTTTTTT
CASSRVNTGELFF
>16|TRBD2|TRBV7-9|TRBJ2-5|.
TGTGCCAGCAGGAGACTAGCGGGGGCTACAGAGGAGACCCAGTACTTC
CASRRLAGATEETQYF